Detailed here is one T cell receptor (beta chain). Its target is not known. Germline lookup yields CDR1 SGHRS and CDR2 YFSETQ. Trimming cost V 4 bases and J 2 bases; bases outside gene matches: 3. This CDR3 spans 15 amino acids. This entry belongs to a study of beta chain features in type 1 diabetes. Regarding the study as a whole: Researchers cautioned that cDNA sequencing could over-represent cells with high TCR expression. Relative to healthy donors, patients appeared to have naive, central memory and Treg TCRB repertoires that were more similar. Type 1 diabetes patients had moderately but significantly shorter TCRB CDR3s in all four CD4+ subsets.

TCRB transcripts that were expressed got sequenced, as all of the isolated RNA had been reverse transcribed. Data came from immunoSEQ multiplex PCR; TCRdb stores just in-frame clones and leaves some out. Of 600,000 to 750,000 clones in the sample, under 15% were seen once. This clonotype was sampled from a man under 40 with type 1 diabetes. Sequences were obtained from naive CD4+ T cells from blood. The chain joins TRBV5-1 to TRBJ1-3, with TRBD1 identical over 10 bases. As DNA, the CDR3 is TGCGCCAGCAGCCCTGGACAGGGGGCTGGAAACACCATATATTTT. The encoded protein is CASSPGQGAGNTIYF.